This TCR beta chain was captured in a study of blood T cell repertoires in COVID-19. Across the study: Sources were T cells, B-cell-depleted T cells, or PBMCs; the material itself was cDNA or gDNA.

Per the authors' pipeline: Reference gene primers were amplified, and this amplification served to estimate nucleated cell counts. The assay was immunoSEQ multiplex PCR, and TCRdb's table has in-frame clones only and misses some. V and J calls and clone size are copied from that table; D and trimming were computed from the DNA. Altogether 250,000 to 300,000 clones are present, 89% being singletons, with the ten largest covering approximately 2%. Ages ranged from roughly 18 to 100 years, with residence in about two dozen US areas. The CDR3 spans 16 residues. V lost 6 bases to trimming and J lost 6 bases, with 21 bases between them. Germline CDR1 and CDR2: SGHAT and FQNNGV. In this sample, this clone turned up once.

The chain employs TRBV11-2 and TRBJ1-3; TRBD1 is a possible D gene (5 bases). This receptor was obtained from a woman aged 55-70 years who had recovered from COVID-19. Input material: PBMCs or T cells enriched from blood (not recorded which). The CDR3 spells CASSPIQGEVVNTIYF. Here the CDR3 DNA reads TGTGCCAGCAGTCCTATCCAGGGCGAGGTGGTAAACACCATATATTTT.